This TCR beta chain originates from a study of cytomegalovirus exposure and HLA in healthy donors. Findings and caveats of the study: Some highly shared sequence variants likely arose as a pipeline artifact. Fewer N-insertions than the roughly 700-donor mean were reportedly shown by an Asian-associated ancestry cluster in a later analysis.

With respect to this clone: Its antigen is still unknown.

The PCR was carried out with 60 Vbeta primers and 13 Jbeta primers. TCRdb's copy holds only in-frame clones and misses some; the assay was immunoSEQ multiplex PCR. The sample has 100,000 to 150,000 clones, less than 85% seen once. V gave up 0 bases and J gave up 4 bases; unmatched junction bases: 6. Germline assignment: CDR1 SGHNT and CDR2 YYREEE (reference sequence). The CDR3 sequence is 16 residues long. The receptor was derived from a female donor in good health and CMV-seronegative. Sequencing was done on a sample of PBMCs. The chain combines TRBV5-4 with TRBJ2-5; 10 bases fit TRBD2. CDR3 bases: TGTGCCAGCAGCTTGGCTGGACTAGCGGCCCGAGAGACCCAGTACTTC. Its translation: CASSLAGLAARETQYF.